A single T cell receptor (beta chain) is shown here with its context. The length of the CDR3 is 16 residues. The germline V gene has CDR1 SGHDN and CDR2 FVKESK. This entry is derived from a study of monozygotic twins with inflammatory bowel disease. TCRdb re-called the 5' RACE reads and shows each CDR3 protein once, DNA omitted. This sample contains 330,000 or so distinct CDR3 sequences. This sequence joins TRBV14 and TRBJ2-3; TCRdb returns TRBD1, unconfirmable since there is no DNA. The clonotype was recovered from a human donor with ulcerative colitis or Crohn's disease, or a healthy co-twin of an affected twin (not recorded which). The sequenced material came from blood. CDR3 amino acids: CASSQDRAGSTDTQYF.